This T cell receptor beta chain was sequenced in a study of T cells expressing NK-cell markers. Across the whole study: It was sorted CD3+CD56+NKG2C+, CD3+CD56+NKG2C- and CD3+CD56-NKG2C+ T cells that supplied the TCR beta repertoires. There were seven HCMV-seropositive donors and one seronegative donor among the eight sequenced.

TCRdb reanalyzed the 5' RACE reads, giving one entry per CDR3 protein sequence and no DNA. Seen in this sample are approximately 460,000 distinct CDR3 sequences; the ten most common clones hold roughly 7.2%. Germline V gene lookup returns CDR1 SGHTA and CDR2 FQGNSA. The CDR3 has 16 amino acids. The specimen sequenced was blood T cells: a sorted CD56 or NKG2C T cell subset, CD4+ or CD8+ T cells, or bulk PBMC T cells (not recorded which). The chain joins TRBV7-2 to TRBJ2-3; lacking DNA, the TRBD1 call made by TCRdb goes unchecked. The sequence came from a woman between 18 and 69 years old in good health. This chain's CDR3 is CASSLELLRGTDTQYF.